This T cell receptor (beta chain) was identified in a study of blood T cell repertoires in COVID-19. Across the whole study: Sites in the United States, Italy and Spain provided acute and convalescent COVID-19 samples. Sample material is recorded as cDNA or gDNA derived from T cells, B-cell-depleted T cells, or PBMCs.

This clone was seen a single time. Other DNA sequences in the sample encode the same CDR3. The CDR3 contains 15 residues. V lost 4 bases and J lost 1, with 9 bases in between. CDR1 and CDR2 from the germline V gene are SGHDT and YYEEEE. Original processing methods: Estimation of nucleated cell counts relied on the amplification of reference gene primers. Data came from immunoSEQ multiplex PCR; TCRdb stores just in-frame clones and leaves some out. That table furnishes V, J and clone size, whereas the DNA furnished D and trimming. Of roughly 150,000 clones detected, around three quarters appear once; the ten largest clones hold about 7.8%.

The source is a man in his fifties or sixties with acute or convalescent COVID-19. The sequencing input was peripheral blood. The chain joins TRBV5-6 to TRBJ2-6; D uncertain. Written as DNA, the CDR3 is TGTGCCAGCAGCCGGAGAAGGTCTGGGGCCAACGTCCTGACTTTC. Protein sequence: CASSRRRSGANVLTF.